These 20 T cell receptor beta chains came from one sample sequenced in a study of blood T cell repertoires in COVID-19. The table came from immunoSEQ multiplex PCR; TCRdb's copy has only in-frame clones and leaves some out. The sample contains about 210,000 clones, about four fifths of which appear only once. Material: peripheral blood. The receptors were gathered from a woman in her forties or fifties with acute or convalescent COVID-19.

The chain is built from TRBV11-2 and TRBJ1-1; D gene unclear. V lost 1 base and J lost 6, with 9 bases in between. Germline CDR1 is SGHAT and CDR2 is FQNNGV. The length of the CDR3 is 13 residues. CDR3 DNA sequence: TGTGCCAGCAGCTTAGGGGGTAGCGCTGAAGCTTTCTTT. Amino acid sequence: CASSLGGSAEAFF.

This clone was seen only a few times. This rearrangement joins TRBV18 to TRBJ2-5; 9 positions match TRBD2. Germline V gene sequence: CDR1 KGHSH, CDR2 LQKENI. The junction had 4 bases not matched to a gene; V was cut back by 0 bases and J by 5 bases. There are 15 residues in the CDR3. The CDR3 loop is CASSPPSGSQETQYF. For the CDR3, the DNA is TGTGCCAGCTCACCACCTAGCGGGAGTCAGGAGACCCAGTACTTC.

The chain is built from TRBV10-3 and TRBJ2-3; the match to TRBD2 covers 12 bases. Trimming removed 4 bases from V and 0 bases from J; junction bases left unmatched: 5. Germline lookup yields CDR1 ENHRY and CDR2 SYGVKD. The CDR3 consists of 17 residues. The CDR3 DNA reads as TGTGCCATCAGTGGGACTAGCGGGAAGGCTAGCACAGATACGCAGTATTTT. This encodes CAISGTSGKASTDTQYF.

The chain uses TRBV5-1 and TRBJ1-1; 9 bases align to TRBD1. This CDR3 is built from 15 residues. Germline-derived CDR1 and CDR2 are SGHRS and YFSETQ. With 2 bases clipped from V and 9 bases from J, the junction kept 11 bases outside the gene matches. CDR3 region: CASSFGTGSDLKAFF. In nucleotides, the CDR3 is TGCGCCAGCAGCTTTGGGACAGGGAGTGACTTGAAAGCTTTCTTT.

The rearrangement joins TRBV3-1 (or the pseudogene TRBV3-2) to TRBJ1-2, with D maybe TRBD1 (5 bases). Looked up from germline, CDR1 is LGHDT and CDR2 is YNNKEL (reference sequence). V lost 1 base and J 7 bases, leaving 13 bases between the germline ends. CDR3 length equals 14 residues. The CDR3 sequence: CASSQGGRGGGYTF. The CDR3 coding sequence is TGTGCCAGCAGCCAAGGGGGGAGGGGCGGTGGCTACACCTTC.

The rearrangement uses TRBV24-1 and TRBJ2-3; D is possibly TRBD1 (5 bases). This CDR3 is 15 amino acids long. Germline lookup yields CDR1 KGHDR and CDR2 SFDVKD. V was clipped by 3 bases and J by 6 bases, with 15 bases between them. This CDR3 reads CATSDPTKSGDTQYF. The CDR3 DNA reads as TGTGCCACCAGTGATCCCACCAAGTCAGGGGATACGCAGTATTTT.

The chain's CDR3 is CAISVRQASTDTQYF. The CDR3 nucleotides are TGTGCCATCAGTGTGAGACAGGCCAGCACAGATACGCAGTATTTT. This chain links TRBV10-3 with TRBJ2-3, with D tentatively TRBD1 (6 bases). This CDR3 comprises 15 residues. Germline V gene data show CDR1 as ENHRY and CDR2 as SYGVKD. Trimming removed 4 bases at V and 0 bases at J, with 11 bases between.

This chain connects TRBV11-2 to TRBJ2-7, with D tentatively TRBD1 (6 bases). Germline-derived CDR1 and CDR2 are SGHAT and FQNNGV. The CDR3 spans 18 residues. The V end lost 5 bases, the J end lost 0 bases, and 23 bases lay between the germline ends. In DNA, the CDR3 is TGTGCCAGCAGCCCAAAAATTCAGGGGTCCCGGAGCTCCTACGAGCAGTACTTC. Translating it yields CASSPKIQGSRSSYEQYF.

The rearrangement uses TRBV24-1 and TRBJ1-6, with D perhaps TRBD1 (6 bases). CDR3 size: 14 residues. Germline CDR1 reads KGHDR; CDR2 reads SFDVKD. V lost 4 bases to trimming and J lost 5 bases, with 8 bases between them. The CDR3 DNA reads TGTGCCACCAGTGAAGCAGGGGATAATTCACCCCTCCACTTT. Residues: CATSEAGDNSPLHF.

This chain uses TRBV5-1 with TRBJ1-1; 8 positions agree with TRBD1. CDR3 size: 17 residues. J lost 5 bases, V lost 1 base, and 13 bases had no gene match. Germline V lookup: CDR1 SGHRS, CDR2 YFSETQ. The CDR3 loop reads CASSLRGQGARRTEAFF. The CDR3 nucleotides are TGCGCCAGCAGCTTGAGGGGTCAGGGGGCAAGACGGACTGAAGCTTTCTTT.

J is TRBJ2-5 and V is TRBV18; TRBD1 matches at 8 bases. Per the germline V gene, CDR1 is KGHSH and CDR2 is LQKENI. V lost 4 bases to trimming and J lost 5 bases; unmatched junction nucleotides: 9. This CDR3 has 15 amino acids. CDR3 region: CASSLSLDRGETQYF. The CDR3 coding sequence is TGTGCCAGCTCACTCTCGCTCGACAGGGGCGAGACCCAGTACTTC.

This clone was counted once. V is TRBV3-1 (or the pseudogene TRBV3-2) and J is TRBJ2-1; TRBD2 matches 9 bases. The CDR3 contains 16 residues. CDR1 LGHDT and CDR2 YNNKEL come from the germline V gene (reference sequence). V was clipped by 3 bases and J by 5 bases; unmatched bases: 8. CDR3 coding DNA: TGTGCCAGCAGCCAGAATCGAGCTAGCGGGGACAATGAGCAGTTCTTC. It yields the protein CASSQNRASGDNEQFF.

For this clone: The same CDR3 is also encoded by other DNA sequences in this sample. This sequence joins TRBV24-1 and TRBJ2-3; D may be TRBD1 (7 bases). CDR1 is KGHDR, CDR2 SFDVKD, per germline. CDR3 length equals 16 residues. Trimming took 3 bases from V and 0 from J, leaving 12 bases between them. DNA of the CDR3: TGTGCCACCAGTGATCTGACAGGGAGGAGCACAGATACGCAGTATTTT. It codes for CATSDLTGRSTDTQYF.

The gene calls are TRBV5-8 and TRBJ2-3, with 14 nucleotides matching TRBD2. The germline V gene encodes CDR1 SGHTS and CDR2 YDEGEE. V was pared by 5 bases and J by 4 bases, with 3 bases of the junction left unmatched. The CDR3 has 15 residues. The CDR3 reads CASRAGLAGADTQYF. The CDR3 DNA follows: TGTGCCAGCAGAGCGGGACTAGCGGGAGCAGATACGCAGTATTTT.

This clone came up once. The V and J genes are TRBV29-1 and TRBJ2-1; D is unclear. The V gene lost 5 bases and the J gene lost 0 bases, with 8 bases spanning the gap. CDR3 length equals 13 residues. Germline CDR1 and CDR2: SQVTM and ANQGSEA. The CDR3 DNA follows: TGCAGCGTTATGAGCGCCTCCTACAATGAGCAGTTCTTC. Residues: CSVMSASYNEQFF.

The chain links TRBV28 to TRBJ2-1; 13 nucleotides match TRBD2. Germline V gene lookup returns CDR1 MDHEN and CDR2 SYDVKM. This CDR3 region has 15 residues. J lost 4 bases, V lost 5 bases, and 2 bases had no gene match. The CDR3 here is CASSAGLAGYNEQFF. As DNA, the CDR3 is TGTGCCAGCAGTGCGGGACTAGCGGGGTACAATGAGCAGTTCTTC.

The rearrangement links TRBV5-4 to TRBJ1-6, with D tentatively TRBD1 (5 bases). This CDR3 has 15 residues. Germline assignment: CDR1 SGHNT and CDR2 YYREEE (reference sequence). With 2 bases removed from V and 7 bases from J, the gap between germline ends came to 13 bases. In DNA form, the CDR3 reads TGTGCCAGCAGCTTAGGAGGGGCGGGGAATTCACCCCTCCACTTT. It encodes CASSLGGAGNSPLHF.

The CDR3 DNA reads TGTGCCACCGGCCCGGGACAGGGGTTCACAGATACGCAGTATTTT. It codes for CATGPGQGFTDTQYF. The chain carries TRBV28 and TRBJ2-3; the match to TRBD1 covers 10 bases. CDR3 length: 15 amino acids. Germline CDR1 reads MDHEN; CDR2 reads SYDVKM. V lost 10 bases and J lost 2; bases outside the gene matches: 9.

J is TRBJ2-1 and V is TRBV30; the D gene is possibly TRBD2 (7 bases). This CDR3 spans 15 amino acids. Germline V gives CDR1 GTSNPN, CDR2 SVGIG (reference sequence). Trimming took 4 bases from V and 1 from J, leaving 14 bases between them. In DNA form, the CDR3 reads TGTGCCTGGATGGGCGGGGGCAGGTCCTACAATGAGCAGTTCTTC. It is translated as CAWMGGGRSYNEQFF.

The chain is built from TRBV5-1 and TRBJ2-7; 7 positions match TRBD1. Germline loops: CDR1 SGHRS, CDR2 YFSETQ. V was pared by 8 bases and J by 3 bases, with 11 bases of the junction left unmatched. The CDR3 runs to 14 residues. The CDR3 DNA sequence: TGCGCCAGTGCTATCCCGACAGGGAGCTACGAGCAGTACTTC. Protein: CASAIPTGSYEQYF. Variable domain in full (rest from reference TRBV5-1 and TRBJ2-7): KAGVTQTPRYLIKTRGQQVTLSCSPISGHRSVSWYQQTPGQGLQFLFEYFSETQRNKGNFPGRFSGRQFSNSRSEMNVSTLELGDSALYLCASAIPTGSYEQYFGPGTRLTVT.